The 12 T cell receptor beta chains reported below all come from one sample, sequenced in a study of T cell responses to AZD1222 COVID-19 vaccine. Sequenced by immunoSEQ multiplex PCR; TCRdb stores in-frame clones only, minus some. The table shows 150,000 to 200,000 clones, with around 88% occurring only once. The material sequenced was peripheral blood, taken on day 0 of AZD1222 vaccination. The receptors shown here come from an adult in good health.

This rearrangement joins TRBV7-6 to TRBJ2-3, with D possibly matching TRBD2 (6 bases). CDR3 length: 16 amino acids. V was clipped by 5 bases and J by 0 bases, with 15 bases between them. Per germline, CDR1 SGHVS and CDR2 FNYEAQ. CDR3 nucleotide sequence: TGTGCCAGCAGCGACCTTAGCGGTACTAGCACAGATACGCAGTATTTT. It codes for CASSDLSGTSTDTQYF. The complete variable domain, with remaining parts taken from reference TRBV7-6 and TRBJ2-3, reads GAGVSQSPRYKVTKRGQDVALRCDPISGHVSLYWYRQALGQGPEFLTYFNYEAQQDKSGLPNDRFSAERPEGSISTLTIQRTEQRDSAMYRCASSDLSGTSTDTQYFGPGTRLTVL.

V and J are TRBV4-1 and TRBJ2-3, with 14 bases matching TRBD2. This CDR3 comprises 17 residues. Germline V CDR1 and CDR2: MGHRA, YSYEKL. Germline trimming cut 4 bases from V and 0 bases from J; bases unmatched to any gene: 3. The CDR3 nucleotides read TGCGCCAGCAGCCGAGGACTAGCGGGGGGTAGCACAGATACGCAGTATTTT. Protein product: CASSRGLAGGSTDTQYF.

This chain links TRBV6-5 with TRBJ2-3; TRBD1 agrees at 9 bases. J was trimmed by 4 bases and V by 5 bases; bases with no gene match: 7. The CDR3 covers 15 residues. In germline, CDR1 is MNHEY, CDR2 SVGAGI. DNA for the CDR3: TGTGCCAGCAGTCCCCGGGACAGGGTGGCAGATACGCAGTATTTT. Its translation is CASSPRDRVADTQYF.

The chain couples TRBV19 to TRBJ2-1; 8 positions agree with TRBD2. This CDR3 contains 14 residues. Germline assignment: CDR1 LNHDA and CDR2 SQIVND (reference sequence). V lost 5 bases to trimming and J lost 7 bases; unmatched junction nucleotides: 7. CDR3 nucleotides: TGTGCCAGTAGTTCGGGAGTAGCGGGGAATGAGCAGTTCTTC. Translated, it gives CASSSGVAGNEQFF.

In regard to this clone: Within the sample, other DNA sequences also encode this same CDR3. V usage is TRBV9 and J usage is TRBJ2-2, with D uncertain. The CDR3 loop spans 13 amino acids. V gave up 0 bases and J gave up 5 bases, with 5 bases separating them. Germline V CDR1 and CDR2: SGDLS, YYNGEE. In nucleotides, the CDR3 is TGTGCCAGCAGCGTAGGCGATACCGGGGAGCTGTTTTTT. Amino acids: CASSVGDTGELFF.

The genes are TRBV11-2 and TRBJ1-2; TRBD1 is a possible D gene (5 bases). V lost 5 bases and J 3 bases, leaving 16 bases between the germline ends. The CDR3 consists of 15 residues. From germline, CDR1 is SGHAT and CDR2 FQNNGV. CDR3 in amino acids: CASSLTRGGDYGYTF. The CDR3 DNA follows: TGTGCCAGCAGCCTAACACGGGGGGGTGACTATGGCTACACCTTC.

The genes are TRBV30 and TRBJ1-2; no definite D call. Trimming took off 0 bases at V and 8 bases at J, with 13 bases between the two ends. This CDR3 spans 13 amino acids. Germline V gene lookup returns CDR1 GTSNPN and CDR2 SVGIG (reference sequence). The CDR3 DNA reads as TGTGCCTGGAGTGTACTCTCAGGAAGGGGCTACACCTTC. Its protein product is CAWSVLSGRGYTF.

This chain uses TRBV11-2 with TRBJ2-7, with no clear D. V was cut by 0 bases and J by 5 bases, with 8 bases left in between. Germline CDR1 and CDR2: SGHAT and FQNNGV. The CDR3 loop spans 13 amino acids. The CDR3 DNA sequence: TGTGCCAGCAGCTTAGACTTGGCCGACGAGCAGTACTTC. This gives the protein CASSLDLADEQYF. The whole variable domain, remainder taken from reference TRBV11-2 and TRBJ2-7, is EAGVAQSPRYKIIEKRQSVAFWCNPISGHATLYWYQQILGQGPKLLIQFQNNGVVDDSQLPKDRFSAERLKGVDSTLKIQPAKLEDSAVYLCASSLDLADEQYFGPGTRLTVT.

The chain is built from TRBV30 and TRBJ2-1; D ambiguous. With 1 base removed from V and 16 bases from J, the gap between germline ends came to 14 bases. The CDR3 loop spans 11 amino acids. Germline V gene lookup returns CDR1 GTSNPN and CDR2 SVGIG (reference sequence). The DNA for the CDR3 is TGTGCCTGGAGTGAAAACGGCGTGGAATTCTTC. Protein product: CAWSENGVEFF.

The chain joins TRBV5-1 to TRBJ2-1; 10 bases line up with TRBD2. The germline CDR1 and CDR2 sequences are SGHRS and YFSETQ. The CDR3 runs 19 residues. V gave up 0 bases and J gave up 5 bases; unmatched junction bases: 14. As DNA, the CDR3 is TGCGCCAGCAGCTTGGCCCCAACTGAAGCGGGGGGGCCTAACAATGAGCAGTTCTTC. Its translation is CASSLAPTEAGGPNNEQFF.

V usage is TRBV24-1 and J usage is TRBJ2-7, with 8 positions matching TRBD1. J lost 0 bases, V lost 4 bases, and 4 bases had no gene match. The CDR3 contains 15 residues. Per germline, CDR1 KGHDR and CDR2 SFDVKD. The CDR3 loop is CATSDRTGNSYEQYF. In nucleotides, the CDR3 is TGTGCCACCAGTGACCGGACAGGGAACTCCTACGAGCAGTACTTC.

The chain joins TRBV30 to TRBJ2-3; weak D call: TRBD2 (6 bases). The CDR3 has 15 residues. V was trimmed by 1 base and J by 4 bases, leaving 15 bases between them. Germline V gene lookup returns CDR1 GTSNPN and CDR2 SVGIG (reference sequence). The CDR3 nucleotides are TGTGCCTGGAGTGGTCGGGGGAAGGAGCCAGATACGCAGTATTTT. Translating it yields CAWSGRGKEPDTQYF. Full variable domain (rest looked up from reference TRBV30 and TRBJ2-3): SQTIHQWPATLVQPVGSPLSLECTVEGTSNPNLYWYRQAAGRGLQLLFYSVGIGQISSEVPQNLSASRPQDRQFILSSKKLLLSDSGFYLCAWSGRGKEPDTQYFGPGTRLTVL.